This TCR beta chain was sequenced in a study of T cell clonality in common variable immunodeficiency. Method: immunoSEQ multiplex PCR; TCRdb's copy keeps in-frame clones and lacks some. The repertoire consists of around 57,000 clones, none detected only once. V shed 4 bases and J 3 bases; nucleotides not matched to a gene: 8. Germline CDR1 ENHRY, CDR2 SYGVKD. The CDR3 is made up of 16 amino acids. This clone was recorded many times. The read comes to an end 3 residues before the CDR3 does, leaving the germline J gene to fill in the end. The chain uses TRBV10-3 and TRBJ1-5, with 8 positions matching TRBD1. The sample was peripheral blood mononuclear cells. This TCR was sampled from a person between 18 and 70 years old in good health. The chain's CDR3 is CAISASGGDNNQPQHF. The sequenced part of the CDR3 DNA is TGTGCCATCAGTGCATCAGGGGGCGATAACAATCAGCCC.